These T cell receptor beta chains were read from a single sample in a study of blood T cell repertoires in COVID-19. Using immunoSEQ multiplex PCR, the repertoire was profiled, and TCRdb retains in-frame clones only, with some absent. The data contain about 62,000 clones, 80% to 90% of them seen just once; the ten biggest clones take up under 1.5%. Sequenced input: peripheral blood. The receptors derive from a woman of 80 years or more with acute or convalescent COVID-19. Both conserved end residues are part of each CDR3. Fields, in order: D gene, V gene, J gene, clone size, CDR3 DNA, CDR3 protein. D genes are given only for firm matches. Some rows have no size entry. The others give once, few or many, or a class for an expanded clone.

>-|TRBV3-1/TRBV3-2|TRBJ1-4|-
TGTGCCAGCAGCCAAGGTCTCCCGGGGGAGGGTGAAAAACTGTTTTTT
CASSQGLPGEGEKLFF
>TRBD2|TRBV5-4|TRBJ2-7|-
TGTGCCAGCAGCTTGGCCGCGGGAGGCCTCTCCTACGAGCAGTACTTC
CASSLAAGGLSYEQYF
>TRBD1|TRBV5-4|TRBJ1-6|-
TGTGCCAGCAGTTCCCCCAGCGACAGGGCCAATTCACCCCTCCACTTT
CASSSPSDRANSPLHF
>-|TRBV12-3/TRBV12-4|TRBJ1-6|-
TGTGCCAGCAGTTTATTGTCTGATTCACCCCTCCACTTT
CASSLLSDSPLHF
>TRBD1|TRBV6-5|TRBJ1-1|-
TGTGCCAGCAGAGACCCGGGACAGGGTTCCGCTTTCTTT
CASRDPGQGSAFF
>TRBD2|TRBV9|TRBJ2-7|-
TGTGCCAGCAGCGAAAGACTAGCGGGGGGGCCCCACGAGCAGTACTTC
CASSERLAGGPHEQYF
>-|TRBV9|TRBJ1-5|-
TGTGCCAGCAGCGTTGAGGCTTCAGACCGGCCCCAGCATTTT
CASSVEASDRPQHF
>-|TRBV5-1|TRBJ2-5|-
TGCGCCAGCAGCCACGGTGCAGGGAGGAAGAACCAAGAGACCCAGTACTTC
CASSHGAGRKNQETQYF
>-|TRBV10-3|TRBJ2-3|-
TGTGCCATCAGTGACGTGTCACAAACGCAGTATTTT
CAISDVSQTQYF
>TRBD1|TRBV6-6|TRBJ1-4|-
TGTGCCAGCACGGGACAGTATGCAACTAATGAAAAACTGTTTTTT
CASTGQYATNEKLFF
>TRBD2|TRBV5-1|TRBJ2-7|-
TGCGCCAGCAGGTCCCTAGCGGGAGACGGCGAGCAGTACTTC
CASRSLAGDGEQYF
>-|TRBV9|TRBJ1-2|few
TGTGCCAGCAGCGTTGCGGTCAGTGGCTACACCTTC
CASSVAVSGYTF
>-|TRBV2|TRBJ2-2|-
TGTGCCAGCCACGGGACTCCTCAGAACACCGGGGAGCTGTTTTTT
CASHGTPQNTGELFF
>-|TRBV9|TRBJ2-6|-
TGTGCCAGCAGCGTTTGGGGACACGGAGGGGCCAACGTCCTGACTTTC
CASSVWGHGGANVLTF
>-|TRBV3-1/TRBV3-2|TRBJ1-1|few
TGTGCCAGCAGCCAAGGCGGAAAGGAGACTGAAGCTTTCTTT
CASSQGGKETEAFF